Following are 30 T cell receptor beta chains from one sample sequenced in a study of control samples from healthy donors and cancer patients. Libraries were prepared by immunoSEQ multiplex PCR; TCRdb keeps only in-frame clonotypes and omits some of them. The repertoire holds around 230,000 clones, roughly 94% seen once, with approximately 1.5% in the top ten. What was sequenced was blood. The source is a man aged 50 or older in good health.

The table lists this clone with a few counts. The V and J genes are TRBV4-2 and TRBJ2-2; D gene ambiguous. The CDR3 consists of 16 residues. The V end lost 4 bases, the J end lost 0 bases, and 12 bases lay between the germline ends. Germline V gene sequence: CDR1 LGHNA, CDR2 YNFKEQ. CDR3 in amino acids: CASSLGLIANTGELFF. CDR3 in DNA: TGTGCCAGCAGCCTCGGGCTGATCGCGAACACCGGGGAGCTGTTTTTT.

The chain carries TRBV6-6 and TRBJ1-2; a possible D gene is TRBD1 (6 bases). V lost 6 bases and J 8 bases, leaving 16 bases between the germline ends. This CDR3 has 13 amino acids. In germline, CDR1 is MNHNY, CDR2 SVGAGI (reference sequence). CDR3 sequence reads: CASSPLGQGGYTF. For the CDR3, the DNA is TGTGCCAGCAGCCCACTAGGGCAGGGGGGCTACACCTTC.

CDR3 in DNA: TGTGCCAGCAGCTCCGGAACAGGGGCCGGGGAGCTGTTTTTT. This encodes CASSSGTGAGELFF. The chain has TRBV7-3 and TRBJ2-2, with 7 bases lining up with TRBD1. The CDR3 contains 14 residues. V was clipped by 4 bases and J by 6 bases; unmatched bases: 5. Per the germline V gene, CDR1 is SGHTA and CDR2 is FQGTGA.

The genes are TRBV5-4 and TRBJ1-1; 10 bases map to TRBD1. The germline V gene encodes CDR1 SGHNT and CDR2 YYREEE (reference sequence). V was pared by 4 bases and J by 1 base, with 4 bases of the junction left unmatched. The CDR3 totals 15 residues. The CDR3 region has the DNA TGTGCCAGCAGCCGGGACAGGGGAAGGAACACTGAAGCTTTCTTT. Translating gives CASSRDRGRNTEAFF.

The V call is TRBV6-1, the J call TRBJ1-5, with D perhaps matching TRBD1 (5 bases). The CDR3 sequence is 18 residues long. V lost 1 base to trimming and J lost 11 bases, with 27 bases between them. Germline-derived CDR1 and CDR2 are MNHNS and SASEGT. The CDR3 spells CASSEEMAKRGLTESQHF. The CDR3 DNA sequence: TGTGCCAGCAGTGAAGAGATGGCTAAAAGGGGTCTAACAGAGTCCCAGCATTTT.

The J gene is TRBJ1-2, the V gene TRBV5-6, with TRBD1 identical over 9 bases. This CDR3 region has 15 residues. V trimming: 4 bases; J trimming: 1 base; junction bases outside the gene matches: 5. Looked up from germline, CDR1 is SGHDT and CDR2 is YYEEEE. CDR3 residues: CASSPGTGNNYGYTF. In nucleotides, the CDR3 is TGTGCCAGCAGCCCGGGGACAGGGAATAACTATGGCTACACCTTC.

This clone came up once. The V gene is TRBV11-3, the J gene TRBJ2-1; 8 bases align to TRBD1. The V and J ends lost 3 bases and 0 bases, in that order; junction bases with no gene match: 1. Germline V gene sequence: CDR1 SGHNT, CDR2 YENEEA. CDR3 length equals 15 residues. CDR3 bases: TGTGCCAGCAGCTTCAGGGGGCCCTCCTACAATGAGCAGTTCTTC. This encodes CASSFRGPSYNEQFF.

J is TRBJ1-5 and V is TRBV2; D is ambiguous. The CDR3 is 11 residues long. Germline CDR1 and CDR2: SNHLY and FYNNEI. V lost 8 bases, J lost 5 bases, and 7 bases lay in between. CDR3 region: CASGVDQPQHF. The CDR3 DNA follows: TGTGCCAGCGGGGTCGATCAGCCCCAGCATTTT.

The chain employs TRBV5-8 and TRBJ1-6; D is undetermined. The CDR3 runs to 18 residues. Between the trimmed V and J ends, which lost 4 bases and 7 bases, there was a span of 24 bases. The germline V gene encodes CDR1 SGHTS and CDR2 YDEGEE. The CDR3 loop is CASSLREWLPGVNSPLHF. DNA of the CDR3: TGTGCCAGCAGCCTAAGGGAGTGGCTTCCTGGGGTAAATTCACCCCTCCACTTT. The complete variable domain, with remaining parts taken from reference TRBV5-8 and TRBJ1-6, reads EAGVTQSPTHLIKTRGQQATLRCSPISGHTSVYWYQQALGLGLQFLLWYDEGEERNRGNFPPRFSGRQFPNYSSELNVNALELEDSALYLCASSLREWLPGVNSPLHFGNGTRLTVT.

Here the CDR3 DNA reads TGTGCCATCAGTGAGTATGTGGCAGGGTTGAACACTGAAGCTTTCTTT. Its translation: CAISEYVAGLNTEAFF. The chain couples TRBV10-3 to TRBJ1-1; perhaps TRBD1 as D (5 bases). This CDR3 has 16 amino acids. V was trimmed by 1 base and J by 0 bases, leaving 12 bases between them. Germline V gene data show CDR1 as ENHRY and CDR2 as SYGVKD.

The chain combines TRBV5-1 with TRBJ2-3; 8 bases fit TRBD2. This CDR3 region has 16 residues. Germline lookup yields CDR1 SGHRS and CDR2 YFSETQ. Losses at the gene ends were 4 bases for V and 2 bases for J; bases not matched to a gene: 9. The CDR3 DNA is TGCGCCAGCAGCCTTATCAGCGGGAGCCCCACAGATACGCAGTATTTT. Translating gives CASSLISGSPTDTQYF. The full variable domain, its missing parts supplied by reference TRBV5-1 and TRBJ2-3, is KAGVTQTPRYLIKTRGQQVTLSCSPISGHRSVSWYQQTPGQGLQFLFEYFSETQRNKGNFPGRFSGRQFSNSRSEMNVSTLELGDSALYLCASSLISGSPTDTQYFGPGTRLTVL.

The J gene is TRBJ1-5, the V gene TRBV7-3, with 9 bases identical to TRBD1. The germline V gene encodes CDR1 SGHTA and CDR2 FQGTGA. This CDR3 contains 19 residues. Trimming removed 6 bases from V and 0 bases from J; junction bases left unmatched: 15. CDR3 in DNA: TGTGCCAGCAGGAAGGGGGACAGGGAAGACCCCTATAGCAATCAGCCCCAGCATTTT. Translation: CASRKGDREDPYSNQPQHF.

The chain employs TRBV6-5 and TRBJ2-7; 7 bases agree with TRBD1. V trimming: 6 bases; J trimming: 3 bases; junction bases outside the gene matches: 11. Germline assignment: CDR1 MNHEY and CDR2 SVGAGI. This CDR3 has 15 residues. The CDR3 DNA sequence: TGTGCCAGCAGGGCCGGGCCGGGACAGATCTACGAGCAGTACGTC. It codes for CASRAGPGQIYEQYV.

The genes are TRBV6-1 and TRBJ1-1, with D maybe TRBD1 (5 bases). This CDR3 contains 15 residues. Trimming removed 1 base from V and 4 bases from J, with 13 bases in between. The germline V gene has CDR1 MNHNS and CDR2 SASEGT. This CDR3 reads CASSEGSAGSTEAFF. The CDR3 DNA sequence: TGTGCCAGCAGTGAAGGATCAGCAGGGTCCACTGAAGCTTTCTTT.

CDR3 DNA sequence: TGCGCCAGCAGCCAATCGGGGTTGGGGAATCAGCCCCAGCATTTT. It specifies CASSQSGLGNQPQHF. The J gene is TRBJ1-5, the V gene TRBV4-1; D gene ambiguous. CDR1 and CDR2 (germline): MGHRA, YSYEKL. V lost 2 bases and J lost 4, with 12 bases in between. This CDR3 is built from 15 residues.

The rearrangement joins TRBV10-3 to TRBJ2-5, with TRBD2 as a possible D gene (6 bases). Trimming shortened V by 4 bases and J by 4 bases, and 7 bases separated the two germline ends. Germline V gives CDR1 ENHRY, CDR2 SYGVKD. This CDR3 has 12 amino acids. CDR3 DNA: TGTGCCATCAGTGTGGGGGGAGAGACCCAGTACTTC. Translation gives CAISVGGETQYF.

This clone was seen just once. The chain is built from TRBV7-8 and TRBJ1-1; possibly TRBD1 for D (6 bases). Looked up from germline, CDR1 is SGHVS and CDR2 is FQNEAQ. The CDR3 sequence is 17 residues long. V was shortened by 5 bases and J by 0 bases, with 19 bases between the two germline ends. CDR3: CASSRDRTAGMNTEAFF. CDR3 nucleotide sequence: TGTGCCAGCAGCCGAGACAGGACCGCGGGTATGAACACTGAAGCTTTCTTT.

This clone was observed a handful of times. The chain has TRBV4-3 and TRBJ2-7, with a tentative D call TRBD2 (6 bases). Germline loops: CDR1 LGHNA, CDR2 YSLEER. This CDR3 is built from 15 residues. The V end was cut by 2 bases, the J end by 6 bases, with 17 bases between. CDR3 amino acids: CASSQLHRRGFEQYF. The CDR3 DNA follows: TGCGCCAGCAGCCAACTCCATCGGCGGGGTTTCGAGCAGTACTTC.

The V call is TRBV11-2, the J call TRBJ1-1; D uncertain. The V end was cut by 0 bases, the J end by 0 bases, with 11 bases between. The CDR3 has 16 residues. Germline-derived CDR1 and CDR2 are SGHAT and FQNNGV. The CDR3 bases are TGTGCCAGCAGCTTAGATCGGCCGATTTTGAACACTGAAGCTTTCTTT. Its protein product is CASSLDRPILNTEAFF.

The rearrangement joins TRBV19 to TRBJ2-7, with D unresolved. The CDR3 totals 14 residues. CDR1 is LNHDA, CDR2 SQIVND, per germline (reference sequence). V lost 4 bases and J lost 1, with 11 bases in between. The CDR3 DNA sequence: TGTGCCAGTAGTAACGGCCCCAAATCCTACGAGCAGTACTTC. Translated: CASSNGPKSYEQYF.

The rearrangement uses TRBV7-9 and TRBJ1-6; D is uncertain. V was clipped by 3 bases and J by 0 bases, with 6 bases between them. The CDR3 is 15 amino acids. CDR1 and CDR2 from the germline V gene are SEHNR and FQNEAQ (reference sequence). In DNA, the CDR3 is TGTGCCAGCAGCTTGACGGCCTCCTATAATTCACCCCTCCACTTT. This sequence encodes CASSLTASYNSPLHF.

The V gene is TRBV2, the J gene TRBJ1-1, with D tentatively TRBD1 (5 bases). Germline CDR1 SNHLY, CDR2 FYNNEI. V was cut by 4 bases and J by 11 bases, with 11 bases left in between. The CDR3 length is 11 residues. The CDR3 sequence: CASSAGTKAFF. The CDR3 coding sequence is TGTGCCAGCAGTGCGGGGACTAAGGCTTTCTTT.

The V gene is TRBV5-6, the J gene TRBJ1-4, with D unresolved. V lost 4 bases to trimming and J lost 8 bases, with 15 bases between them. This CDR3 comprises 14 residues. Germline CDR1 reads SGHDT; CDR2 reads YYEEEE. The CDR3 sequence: CASSPGEGREKLFF. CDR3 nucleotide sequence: TGTGCCAGCAGCCCCGGGGAGGGCAGGGAAAAACTGTTTTTT.

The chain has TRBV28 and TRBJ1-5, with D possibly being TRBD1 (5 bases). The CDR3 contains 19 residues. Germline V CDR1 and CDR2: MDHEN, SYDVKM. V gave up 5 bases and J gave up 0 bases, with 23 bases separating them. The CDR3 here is CASSPHWRGASNSNQPQHF. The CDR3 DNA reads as TGTGCCAGCAGTCCTCACTGGCGGGGCGCGTCGAATAGCAATCAGCCCCAGCATTTT.

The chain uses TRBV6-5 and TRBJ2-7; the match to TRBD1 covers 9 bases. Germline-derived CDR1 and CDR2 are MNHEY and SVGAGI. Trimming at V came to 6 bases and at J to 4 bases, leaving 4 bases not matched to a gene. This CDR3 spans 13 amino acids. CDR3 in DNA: TGTGCCAGCAGGGGGGACAGGGCGTACGAGCAGTACTTC. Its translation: CASRGDRAYEQYF.

The CDR3 is CASSLEAVSYEQYF. The CDR3 DNA is TGCGCCAGCAGCTTGGAGGCAGTTTCCTACGAGCAGTACTTC. The chain is built from TRBV5-1 and TRBJ2-7; D is ambiguous. The CDR3 has 14 residues. Per the germline V gene, CDR1 is SGHRS and CDR2 is YFSETQ. V dropped 0 bases and J dropped 1 base, with 8 bases sitting between them. Looking up the rest from reference TRBV5-1 and TRBJ2-7 gives the full variable domain: KAGVTQTPRYLIKTRGQQVTLSCSPISGHRSVSWYQQTPGQGLQFLFEYFSETQRNKGNFPGRFSGRQFSNSRSEMNVSTLELGDSALYLCASSLEAVSYEQYFGPGTRLTVT.

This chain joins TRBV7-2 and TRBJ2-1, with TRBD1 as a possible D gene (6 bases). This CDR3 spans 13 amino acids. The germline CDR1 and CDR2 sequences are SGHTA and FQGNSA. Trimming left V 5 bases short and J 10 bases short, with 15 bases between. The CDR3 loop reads CASSLPGTQEQFF. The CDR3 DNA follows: TGTGCCAGCAGCCTCCCCGGGACACAAGAGCAGTTCTTC.

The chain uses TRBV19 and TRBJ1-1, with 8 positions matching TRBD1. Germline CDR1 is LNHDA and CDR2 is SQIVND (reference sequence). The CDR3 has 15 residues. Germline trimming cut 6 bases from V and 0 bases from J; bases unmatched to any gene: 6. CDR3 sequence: CASRPSDRVNTEAFF. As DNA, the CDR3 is TGTGCCAGTAGACCATCGGACAGGGTGAACACTGAAGCTTTCTTT.

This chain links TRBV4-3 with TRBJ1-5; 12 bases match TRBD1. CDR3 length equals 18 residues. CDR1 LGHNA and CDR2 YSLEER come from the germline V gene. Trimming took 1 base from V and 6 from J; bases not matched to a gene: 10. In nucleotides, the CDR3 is TGCGCCAGCAGCCAAGTGGTGGGGACAGGGGGCGAAGGTCAGCCCCAGCATTTT. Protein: CASSQVVGTGGEGQPQHF.

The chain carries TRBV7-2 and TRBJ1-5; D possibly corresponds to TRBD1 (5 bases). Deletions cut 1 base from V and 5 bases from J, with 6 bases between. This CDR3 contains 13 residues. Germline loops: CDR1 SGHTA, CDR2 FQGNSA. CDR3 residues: CASSLGRDQPQHF. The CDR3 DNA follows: TGTGCCAGCAGCTTAGGCAGGGATCAGCCCCAGCATTTT.